This T cell receptor (beta chain) came from a study of OX40 agonist ivuxolimab in advanced cancers. About the research overall: Treatment of patients was with ivuxolimab, an agonistic anti-OX40 (CD134) antibody. Patients undergoing dose escalation presented with hepatocellular carcinoma, melanoma, renal cell or head and neck cancer. Study findings and constraints: Average numbers of expanded clones were greater in CD8+ T cells than in CD4+.

The method was immunoSEQ multiplex PCR; TCRdb's version includes in-frame clones alone and lacks a portion of them. The sample comprises tens of thousands of clones, roughly nine tenths of which are singletons, and approximately 2.9% rests with the top ten. With regard to this clone: The antigen is not known.

The V end was cut by 4 bases, the J end by 2 bases, with 10 bases between. The length of the CDR3 is 13 residues. Germline lookup yields CDR1 GTSNPN and CDR2 SVGIG (reference sequence). This TCR was sampled from an adult with an advanced solid tumor such as melanoma, head and neck, liver or kidney cancer. The chain is built from TRBV30 and TRBJ2-3; no firm D call. This specimen was CD4+ or CD8+ T cells sorted from blood, taken in a trial of the OX40 agonist ivuxolimab. The CDR3, as DNA: TGTGCCTGGAACAAGTACACCACAGATACGCAGTATTTT. Protein: CAWNKYTTDTQYF.